This note documents a single TCR beta chain sequence. Clones were read by immunoSEQ multiplex PCR, and TCRdb kept only the in-frame ones, dropping some. The sample has over 150,000 clones; roughly nine tenths are singletons. This record comes from a study of blood T cell repertoires in COVID-19. In the study overall: T cells, B-cell-depleted T cells, or PBMCs provided the cDNA or gDNA that served as material.

Per the germline V gene, CDR1 is SGHRS and CDR2 is YFSETQ. This CDR3 has 15 amino acids. V shed 3 bases, J shed 5 bases, and the junction held 5 bases outside the gene matches. This TCR came from a man aged 50 to 59 with acute or convalescent COVID-19. This rearrangement joins TRBV5-1 to TRBJ2-1; 10 nucleotides match TRBD2. Sequences were obtained from peripheral blood. For the CDR3, the DNA is TGCGCCAGCAGCTCTAGCGGGAGTTCTGACAATGAGCAGTTCTTC. It encodes CASSSSGSSDNEQFF.